The clone carrying this T cell receptor (beta chain) appeared many times. The antigen is not known. This sample is drawn from a study of T cell repertoires in cytomegalovirus infection. Study-wide findings and caveats: Identification of carriers of CMV plus the relevant HLA was achieved through cumulative public TCR beta family frequency.

From germline, CDR1 is MNHNS and CDR2 SASEGT. CDR3 length: 16 amino acids. V was pared by 3 bases and J by 3 bases, with 5 bases of the junction left unmatched. TCRdb reanalysed the reads using MiXCR and keeps one entry per CDR3 protein. The profile shows around 900,000 distinct CDR3 sequences, approximately 31% of them singletons. The material was cultured CD8+ T cells from PBMCs, obtained from culture after CMV antigen stimulation. The TCR comes from a human donor in good health (CMV status not recorded). Some clones in this sample may be carry-over from other donors' samples. The chain couples TRBV6-1 to TRBJ2-7; 13 bases align to TRBD2. The chain's CDR3 is CASSDPTSGGSYEQYF. Written as DNA, the CDR3 is TGTGCCAGCAGTGACCCGACTAGCGGGGGGAGCTACGAGCAGTACTTC.